One sample yielded the 23 T cell receptor beta chains listed below, sequenced in a study of blood T cell repertoires in COVID-19. TCRdb's table, derived via immunoSEQ multiplex PCR, lists solely in-frame clones and lacks some. The sample holds approximately 62,000 clones; roughly four fifths are singletons and the top ten take about 6%. The sequencing sample was made of peripheral blood. Every receptor here comes from a woman aged 50 to 65 with active or convalescent COVID-19.

The chain employs TRBV30 and TRBJ1-4, with D uncertain. Germline assignment: CDR1 GTSNPN and CDR2 SVGIG (reference sequence). The V gene lost 0 bases and the J gene lost 5 bases, with 10 bases spanning the gap. The length of the CDR3 is 14 residues. The CDR3 protein is CAWSVGGGNEKLFF. Here the CDR3 DNA reads TGTGCCTGGAGTGTAGGTGGAGGGAATGAAAAACTGTTTTTT.

V and J are TRBV9 and TRBJ1-1, with D perhaps matching TRBD1 (5 bases). The V and J ends lost 4 bases and 3 bases respectively, with 10 bases between them. The CDR3 is 13 residues long. Germline V gives CDR1 SGDLS, CDR2 YYNGEE. CDR3 nucleotide sequence: TGTGCCAGCAGCTATACAGGAGACACTGAAGCTTTCTTT. It encodes CASSYTGDTEAFF.

The rearrangement uses TRBV7-8 and TRBJ2-5, with 10 bases aligning to TRBD1. CDR3 length: 15 amino acids. Unmatched junction bases numbered 4, after V lost 5 bases and J lost 1 base. Germline lookup yields CDR1 SGHVS and CDR2 FQNEAQ. The CDR3 loop reads CASSQRTGGQETQYF. CDR3 nucleotide sequence: TGTGCCAGCAGCCAGAGGACAGGGGGCCAAGAGACCCAGTACTTC.

The chain carries TRBV5-1 and TRBJ2-5; 7 bases align to TRBD1. The CDR3 is 14 amino acids. J gave up 7 bases and V 0 bases, and 6 bases lay outside the gene matches. CDR1 is SGHRS, CDR2 YFSETQ, per germline. CDR3 nucleotide sequence: TGCGCCAGCAGCTTGGAGGGGACAGTTAGGACCCAGTACTTC. Amino acid sequence: CASSLEGTVRTQYF.

The chain has TRBV7-9 and TRBJ1-2; maybe TRBD1 (5 bases). The germline V gene encodes CDR1 SEHNR and CDR2 FQNEAQ (reference sequence). This CDR3 has 14 residues. Trimming stripped 3 bases from V and 7 bases from J, with 15 bases between. The CDR3 here is CASSFREGVSGYTF. The CDR3 region has the DNA TGTGCCAGCAGCTTTAGGGAAGGGGTGAGTGGCTACACCTTC.

This chain uses TRBV24-1 with TRBJ2-1; 8 bases map to TRBD1. Germline CDR1 KGHDR, CDR2 SFDVKD. Trimming at V came to 5 bases and at J to 13 bases, leaving 6 bases not matched to a gene. CDR3 length: 12 residues. For the CDR3, the DNA is TGTGCCACCAGTGGGACAGGGCATGGTCAGTTCTTC. This gives the protein CATSGTGHGQFF.

CDR3 bases: TGTGCTAGTGGTCCCCCGGGGGGCGCCTACGAGCAGTACTTC. This gives the protein CASGPPGGAYEQYF. This sequence joins TRBV12-5 and TRBJ2-7, with a tentative D call TRBD2 (7 bases). The CDR3 runs to 14 residues. From germline, CDR1 is LGHNT and CDR2 FRNRAP. Trimming pared 5 bases from V and 2 bases from J, leaving 13 bases between.

This clone appeared many times. The genes are TRBV27 and TRBJ2-1; D remains ambiguous. Germline V gene data show CDR1 as MNHEY and CDR2 as SMNVEV (reference sequence). The V gene lost 8 bases and the J gene lost 8 bases, with 19 bases spanning the gap. This CDR3 comprises 14 residues. The CDR3 sequence is CASASRSFHDEQFF. In DNA form, the CDR3 reads TGTGCCAGCGCTTCTAGATCCTTTCACGATGAGCAGTTCTTC.

V gene TRBV28 combines with J gene TRBJ2-1, with TRBD2 matching over 10 bases. The CDR3 contains 17 residues. With 2 bases clipped from V and 7 bases from J, the junction kept 11 bases outside the gene matches. Germline V gene data show CDR1 as MDHEN and CDR2 as SYDVKM. The CDR3: CASSLIGLAGVGNEQFF. In DNA form, the CDR3 reads TGTGCCAGCAGTTTAATCGGGCTAGCGGGAGTTGGAAATGAGCAGTTCTTC.

The chain links TRBV6-5 to TRBJ2-7; TRBD2 aligns across 11 bases. The CDR3 is 14 residues long. The V gene's germline CDR1 is MNHEY and CDR2 SVGAGI. J gave up 5 bases and V 6 bases, and 6 bases lay outside the gene matches. The CDR3 DNA reads TGTGCCAGCAGCCGACTAGCGGGAATCGACGAGCAGTACTTC. Protein sequence: CASSRLAGIDEQYF.

The chain links TRBV11-2 to TRBJ2-1; D unresolved. Trimming took 0 bases from V and 10 from J, leaving 13 bases between them. This CDR3 comprises 14 residues. The germline gives CDR1 SGHAT, CDR2 FQNNGV. The CDR3 protein is CASSLDHTPREQFF. CDR3 bases: TGTGCCAGCAGCTTAGATCACACCCCCAGGGAGCAGTTCTTC. The complete variable domain, with remaining parts taken from reference TRBV11-2 and TRBJ2-1, reads EAGVAQSPRYKIIEKRQSVAFWCNPISGHATLYWYQQILGQGPKLLIQFQNNGVVDDSQLPKDRFSAERLKGVDSTLKIQPAKLEDSAVYLCASSLDHTPREQFFGPGTRLTVL.

This clone was detected only a few times. The gene calls are TRBV14 and TRBJ1-1, with 7 bases identical to TRBD1. Losses at the gene ends were 1 base for V and 9 bases for J; bases not matched to a gene: 8. CDR1 is SGHDN, CDR2 FVKESK, per germline. The CDR3 spans 14 residues. DNA of the CDR3: TGTGCCAGCAGCCAAGGGGCCGGGACAGTTAAAGCTTTCTTT. Translating it yields CASSQGAGTVKAFF. Full variable domain (rest looked up from reference TRBV14 and TRBJ1-1): EAGVTQFPSHSVIEKGQTVTLRCDPISGHDNLYWYRRVMGKEIKFLLHFVKESKQDESGMPNNRFLAERTGGTYSTLKVQPAELEDSGVYFCASSQGAGTVKAFFGQGTRLTVV.

This clone came up once. V and J are TRBV7-9 and TRBJ2-2; D is possibly TRBD1 (5 bases). The germline V and J ends were trimmed by 5 bases and 6 bases, with 10 bases remaining between them. The CDR3 has 13 residues. Germline loops: CDR1 SEHNR, CDR2 FQNEAQ (reference sequence). The CDR3 loop reads CASSIRVAGELFF. In nucleotides, the CDR3 is TGTGCCAGCAGCATCAGGGTTGCCGGGGAGCTGTTTTTT.

In its sample, this clone is medium-sized. This chain joins TRBV5-1 and TRBJ2-7; possibly TRBD2 for D (6 bases). From germline, CDR1 is SGHRS and CDR2 YFSETQ. V was trimmed by 2 bases and J by 3 bases, leaving 12 bases between them. CDR3 size: 14 residues. In DNA form, the CDR3 reads TGCGCCAGCAGCTTTGCACTAGCCAGCTACGAGCAGTACTTC. The encoded protein is CASSFALASYEQYF.

This sequence joins TRBV5-8 and TRBJ2-1; TRBD2 matches 9 bases. J lost 4 bases, V lost 6 bases, and 11 bases had no gene match. This CDR3 has 16 amino acids. The germline V gene encodes CDR1 SGHTS and CDR2 YDEGEE. CDR3 sequence reads: CASNQRASGIYNEQFF. The CDR3 DNA reads TGTGCCAGCAACCAACGGGCTAGCGGGATTTACAATGAGCAGTTCTTC.

V usage is TRBV5-4 and J usage is TRBJ2-7, with 7 nucleotides matching TRBD1. J lost 2 bases, V lost 0 bases, and 2 bases had no gene match. The germline V gene encodes CDR1 SGHNT and CDR2 YYREEE (reference sequence). This CDR3 contains 14 residues. This chain's CDR3 is CASSLETGTYEQYF. The CDR3 bases are TGTGCCAGCAGCTTGGAGACAGGGACCTACGAGCAGTACTTC.

The gene calls are TRBV6-5 and TRBJ1-1; 9 bases are a match to TRBD1. The CDR3 is 16 residues long. Germline assignment: CDR1 MNHEY and CDR2 SVGAGI. The ends lost 1 base at V and 6 bases at J; junction bases unmatched: 9. The CDR3: CASSYWGDRASAEAFF. The CDR3 DNA follows: TGTGCCAGCAGTTACTGGGGGGACAGGGCGAGCGCTGAAGCTTTCTTT.

V usage is TRBV6-6 and J usage is TRBJ1-5; TRBD1 agrees at 12 bases. CDR1 is MNHNY, CDR2 SVGAGI, per germline (reference sequence). The CDR3 totals 15 residues. V lost 5 bases and J lost 6; bases outside the gene matches: 5. CDR3 sequence: CASSPRDRGRQPQHF. The CDR3 DNA reads as TGTGCCAGCAGTCCCCGGGACAGGGGGCGTCAGCCCCAGCATTTT.

The rearrangement uses TRBV7-3 and TRBJ2-4; perhaps TRBD2 as D (6 bases). The CDR3 spans 13 residues. Germline CDR1 and CDR2: SGHTA and FQGTGA. V was shortened by 5 bases and J by 8 bases, with 13 bases between the two germline ends. CDR3 residues: CASSPDPGDIQYF. CDR3 nucleotides: TGTGCCAGCAGCCCCGACCCGGGGGACATTCAGTACTTC.

This clone has a single count. This chain joins TRBV12-3 or TRBV12-4 and TRBJ2-2; perhaps TRBD2 as D (5 bases). Deletions cut 5 bases from V and 6 bases from J, with 10 bases between. The CDR3 totals 13 residues. In DNA, the CDR3 is TGTGCCAGCAGTCGATACGGGGCCGGGGAGCTGTTTTTT. Translation: CASSRYGAGELFF.

This clone occurred once. The chain couples TRBV28 to TRBJ1-1; unclear D gene. The CDR3 extends over 12 amino acids. CDR1 and CDR2 (germline): MDHEN, SYDVKM. The CDR3 loop is CASDNWNTEAFF. The DNA for the CDR3 is TGTGCGAGCGACAATTGGAACACTGAAGCTTTCTTT.

This clone was seen once. This CDR3 reads CASSQTGGFYNEQFF. Here the CDR3 DNA reads TGCGCCAGCAGCCAGACAGGGGGCTTCTACAATGAGCAGTTCTTC. V and J are TRBV4-3 and TRBJ2-1; 10 positions agree with TRBD1. This CDR3 is 15 amino acids long. Germline V gene sequence: CDR1 LGHNA, CDR2 YSLEER. V trimming: 3 bases; J trimming: 3 bases; junction bases outside the gene matches: 2.

CDR3 sequence reads: CASSLVGSASYNEQFF. CDR3 nucleotide sequence: TGTGCCAGCAGCTTAGTAGGTAGCGCCTCCTACAATGAGCAGTTCTTC. The genes are TRBV7-2 and TRBJ2-1; D possibly corresponds to TRBD2 (5 bases). CDR1 is SGHTA and CDR2 is FQGNSA in the germline V gene. The V gene lost 1 base and the J gene lost 0 bases, with 10 bases spanning the gap. This CDR3 is 16 amino acids long.